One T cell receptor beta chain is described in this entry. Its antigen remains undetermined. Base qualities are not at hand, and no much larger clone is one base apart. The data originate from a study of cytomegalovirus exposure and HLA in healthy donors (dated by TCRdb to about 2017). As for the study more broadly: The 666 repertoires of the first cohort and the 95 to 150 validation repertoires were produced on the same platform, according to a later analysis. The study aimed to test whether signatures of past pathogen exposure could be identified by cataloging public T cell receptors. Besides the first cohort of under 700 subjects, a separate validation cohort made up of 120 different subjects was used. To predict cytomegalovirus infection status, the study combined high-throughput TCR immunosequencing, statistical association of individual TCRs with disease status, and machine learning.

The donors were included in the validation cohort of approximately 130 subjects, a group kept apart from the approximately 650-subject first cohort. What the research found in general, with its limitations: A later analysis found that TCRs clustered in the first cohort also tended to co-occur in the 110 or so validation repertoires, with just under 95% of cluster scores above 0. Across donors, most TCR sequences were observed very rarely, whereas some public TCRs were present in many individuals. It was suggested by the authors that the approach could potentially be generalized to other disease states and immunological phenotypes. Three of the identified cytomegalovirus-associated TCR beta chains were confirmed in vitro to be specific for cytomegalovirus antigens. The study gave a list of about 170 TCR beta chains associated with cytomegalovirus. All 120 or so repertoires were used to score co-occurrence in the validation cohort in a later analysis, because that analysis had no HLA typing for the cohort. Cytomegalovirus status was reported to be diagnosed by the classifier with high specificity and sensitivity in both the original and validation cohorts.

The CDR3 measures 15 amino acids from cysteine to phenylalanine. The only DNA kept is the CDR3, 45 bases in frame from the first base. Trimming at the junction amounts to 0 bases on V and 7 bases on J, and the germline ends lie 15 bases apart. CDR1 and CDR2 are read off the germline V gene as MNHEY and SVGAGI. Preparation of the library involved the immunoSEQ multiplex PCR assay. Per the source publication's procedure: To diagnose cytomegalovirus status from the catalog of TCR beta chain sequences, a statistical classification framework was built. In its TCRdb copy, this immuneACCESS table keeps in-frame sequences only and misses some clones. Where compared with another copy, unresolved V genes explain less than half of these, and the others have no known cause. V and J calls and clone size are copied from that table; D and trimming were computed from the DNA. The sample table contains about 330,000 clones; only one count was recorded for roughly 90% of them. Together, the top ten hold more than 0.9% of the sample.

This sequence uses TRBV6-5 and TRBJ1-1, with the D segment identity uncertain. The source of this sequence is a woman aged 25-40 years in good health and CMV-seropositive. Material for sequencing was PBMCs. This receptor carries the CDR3 CASSYSETTVGEAFF. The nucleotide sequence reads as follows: TGTGCCAGCAGTTACTCTGAGACAACGGTAGGTGAAGCTTTCTTT.